This T cell receptor beta chain was identified in a study of blood T cells in healthy people across ages (dated by TCRdb to 2015 to 2017). Background on the whole study: Template switching captured roughly one uniquely barcoded TCR beta cDNA molecule per two T cells in model experiments. Four age groups were formed from the donors: young (average 16 years), middle-aged (approximately 39), aged (about 62) and long-lived (roughly 81). Donors of different ages were randomly distributed across sequencing lanes to avoid experimental bias. Two additional independent replicas of 1 million unique cDNA reads from the same blood draw were analyzed for two donors (one aged 18 to 30 and one aged 80 or older). Using deep sequencing normalized with unique cDNA molecular identifiers, the study measured how TCR beta repertoire diversity changes with age. Broad study findings and their caveats: Estimates of total diversity based on one million sequenced T cells were regarded as lower bounds and as underestimates. Donor CMV infection status was unknown, potentially confounding age-related changes in expanded clonotypes. Compared with the aged group, more naive CD4+ T cells, fewer expanded clones and increased TCR diversity were shown by the long-lived group, suggesting age selection. There was a strong correlation between observed TCR beta diversity and the percentage of naive T cells measured by flow cytometry. As age increased, observed TCR beta diversity per million T cells dropped in a roughly linear way, and a significant reduction was already evident by age about 40. Since profiling was done on bulk unsorted PBMCs, naive and antigen-experienced compartments could not be conclusively compared.

This clonotype was found a few times. Its antigen is not yet known. No much larger clonotype is one base removed from it; base qualities were not supplied. The approximately 40 donors, aged 6 to 90 years, were systemically healthy Caucasian individuals from Russia. Ten milliliters of peripheral blood were collected from each donor into EDTA-treated Vacutainer tubes. Ficoll-Paque density-gradient centrifugation was used to isolate PBMCs, with at least 7 million per sample. Trizol reagent was used to extract total RNA from PBMCs, with at least 6 micrograms per sample. Naive CD45RAhigh/CD27high T cell percentages were measured by flow cytometry on a PBMC aliquot from every donor. Including the terminal cysteine and phenylalanine, the CDR3 comprises 15 residues. The entry retains the CDR3 DNA only, 45 bases that are in frame from base 1. CDR1 and CDR2 were assigned from the germline V gene as SQVTM and ANQGSEA.

The library was prepared using 5' RACE. Sequencing took place on an Illumina HiSeq 2500. A second PCR of about 7 to 12 cycles was performed with a sample-barcoded 5' primer and a J-beta primer mix. A unique molecular identifier was introduced onto each TCR beta cDNA molecule by a template-switch 5' adaptor carrying 12 random nucleotides. At least 3 million CDR3-containing paired-end reads were obtained from each sample. All of the RNA was converted into first-strand cDNA using the Mint cDNA synthesis kit, with a TRBC-specific oligonucleotide serving as the primer. After uracil-DNA glycosylase treatment, a first 18-cycle PCR used universal primers M1SS and BC2_uni_R on all cDNA. The published analysis was carried out like this. Normalization of each sample was performed by random selection of 1 million high-quality reads, each carrying a distinct molecular identifier. Instead of being binned into consensus sequences, reads with shared molecular identifiers were discarded. MiTCR, set to a Q25 quality threshold and the strictest error-elimination algorithm, was used for CDR3 identification, clonotype clustering and error correction. A nonparametric unseen species model using Euler transformation provided a lower-bound estimate of total TCR beta diversity. Using fastp at Q25 and MiXCR, TCRdb reprocessed the public reads and kept productive beta chains. Identical CDR3 proteins give one entry, which carries the most common genes and DNA. What appears here as the V and J calls and clone size reflects TCRdb's work, not the paper's. In all, the sample holds 1.5 million to 2 million distinct CDR3 sequences, and 49% of those were seen once. Around 2.1% of the sample rests with the top ten.

What was sequenced was blood. This clonotype was obtained from a woman in her 40s in good health. In this chain, TRBV29-1 is recombined with TRBJ2-5; 16 nucleotides in the junction match TRBD2. Gene TRBJ2-7 matches the end of the DNA better, so the J call may be wrong. The CDR3 corresponds to CSVPGLAGGHDEQYF. The DNA reads as follows: TGCAGCGTTCCGGGACTAGCGGGGGGGCACGACGAGCAGTACTTC.